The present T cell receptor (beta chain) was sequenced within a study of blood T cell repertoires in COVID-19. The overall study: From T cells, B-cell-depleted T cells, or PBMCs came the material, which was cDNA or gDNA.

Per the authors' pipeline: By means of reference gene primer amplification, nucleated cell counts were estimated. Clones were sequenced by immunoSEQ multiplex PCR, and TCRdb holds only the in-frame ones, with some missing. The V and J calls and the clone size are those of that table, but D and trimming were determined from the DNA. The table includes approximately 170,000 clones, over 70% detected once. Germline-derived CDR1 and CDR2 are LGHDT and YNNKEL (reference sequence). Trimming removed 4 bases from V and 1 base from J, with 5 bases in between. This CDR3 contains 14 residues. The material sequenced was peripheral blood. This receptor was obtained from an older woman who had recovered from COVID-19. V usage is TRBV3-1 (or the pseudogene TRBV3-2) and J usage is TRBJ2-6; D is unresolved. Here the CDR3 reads CASSPGSGANVLTF. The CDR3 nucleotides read TGTGCCAGCAGCCCAGGTTCTGGGGCCAACGTCCTGACTTTC.